Presented here are 28 T cell receptor beta chains from one specimen sequenced in a study of T cell responses to AZD1222 COVID-19 vaccine. Some clones are missing from TCRdb's copy, which holds only in-frame ones; the method was immunoSEQ multiplex PCR. The sample consists of around 140,000 clones, more than 80% of them appearing once. Sequences were derived from peripheral blood, sampled on day 0 of MenACWY control vaccination. These receptors came from an adult in good health.

The V call is TRBV7-3, the J call TRBJ2-1; D unresolved. This CDR3 contains 13 residues. V was pared by 1 base and J by 12 bases, with 13 bases between. Germline CDR1 is SGHTA and CDR2 is FQGTGA. CDR3 coding DNA: TGTGCCAGCAGCTTAAACCCCCGCGCCGGGCAGTTCTTC. Its protein product is CASSLNPRAGQFF.

This clone showed up just once. Here the CDR3 reads CASSWGAQPQHF. DNA of the CDR3: TGTGCCAGCAGTTGGGGGGCGCAGCCCCAGCATTTT. The chain carries TRBV28 and TRBJ1-5; tentative D call: TRBD1 (6 bases). The CDR3 contains 12 residues. The ends were cut back, 4 bases at V and 7 bases at J, with 8 bases in the middle. Per germline, CDR1 MDHEN and CDR2 SYDVKM.

The CDR3 DNA reads as TGTGCCAGCAGTTACGGGACACTCCAAGAGACCCAGTACTTC. Its translation is CASSYGTLQETQYF. The chain couples TRBV6-5 to TRBJ2-5; D may be TRBD1 (6 bases). CDR1 is MNHEY, CDR2 SVGAGI, per germline. The CDR3 loop spans 14 amino acids. V lost 2 bases, J lost 1 base, and 8 bases lay in between.

The chain is built from TRBV19 and TRBJ1-1, with D possibly TRBD1 on 5 matching bases. The CDR3 is 15 amino acids. Germline CDR1 LNHDA, CDR2 SQIVND (reference sequence). V was trimmed by 5 bases and J by 3 bases, leaving 16 bases between them. CDR3 sequence: CASSFTPQGDTEAFF. CDR3 sequence (DNA): TGTGCCAGTAGTTTCACCCCCCAGGGAGACACTGAAGCTTTCTTT.

V usage is TRBV7-9 and J usage is TRBJ2-7; D uncertain. The V gene lost 1 base and the J gene lost 0 bases, with 10 bases spanning the gap. The germline V gene has CDR1 SEHNR and CDR2 FQNEAQ (reference sequence). CDR3 size: 15 residues. CDR3: CASSLGLLDSYEQYF. CDR3 coding DNA: TGTGCCAGCAGCTTAGGGTTGTTAGACTCCTACGAGCAGTACTTC. The whole variable domain, remainder taken from reference TRBV7-9 and TRBJ2-7, is DTGVSQNPRHKITKRGQNVTFRCDPISEHNRLYWYRQTLGQGPEFLTYFQNEAQLEKSRLLSDRFSAERPKGSFSTLEIQRTEQGDSAMYLCASSLGLLDSYEQYFGPGTRLTVT.

The J gene is TRBJ1-2, the V gene TRBV19; tentative D call: TRBD1 (6 bases). Germline V gene data show CDR1 as LNHDA and CDR2 as SQIVND (reference sequence). This CDR3 region has 17 residues. The V end was cut by 5 bases, the J end by 3 bases, with 22 bases between. The CDR3 loop reads CASSYRVTTTDDYGYTF. Here the CDR3 DNA reads TGTGCCAGTAGTTACAGGGTCACCACCACCGATGACTATGGCTACACCTTC.

V is TRBV13 and J is TRBJ2-7; D assignment may be TRBD1 or TRBD2 (5 bases each). Germline V lookup: CDR1 PRHDT, CDR2 FYEKMQ (reference sequence). The length of the CDR3 is 15 residues. Deletions cut 2 bases from V and 2 bases from J, with 13 bases between. CDR3: CASSLRDGMPYEQYF. The CDR3 bases are TGTGCCAGCAGCTTACGGGACGGCATGCCCTACGAGCAGTACTTC.

DNA for the CDR3: TGCAGTGCTAGACTCTCCTACGAGCAGTACTTC. The encoded protein is CSARLSYEQYF. The chain combines TRBV20-1 with TRBJ2-7; D gene unclear. Trimming stripped 2 bases from V and 0 bases from J, with 2 bases between. This CDR3 is built from 11 residues. Germline V gives CDR1 DFQATT, CDR2 SNEGSKA (reference sequence).

The chain is built from TRBV5-1 and TRBJ1-1, with D possibly matching TRBD1 (6 bases). Trimming removed 2 bases from V and 3 bases from J, with 14 bases in between. CDR3 length: 15 amino acids. Germline V gene lookup returns CDR1 SGHRS and CDR2 YFSETQ. The CDR3 region is CASSFAGVEYTEAFF. The CDR3, as DNA: TGCGCCAGCAGCTTTGCAGGGGTCGAGTACACTGAAGCTTTCTTT.

The rearrangement links TRBV27 to TRBJ1-1; maybe TRBD1 (6 bases). The CDR3 is 19 amino acids. From germline, CDR1 is MNHEY and CDR2 SMNVEV (reference sequence). V was cut by 1 base and J by 1 base, with 22 bases left in between. CDR3 in DNA: TGTGCCAGCAGTTTATTGGCCATCCCGATGGGGGCTGCGAACACTGAAGCTTTCTTT. Encoded protein: CASSLLAIPMGAANTEAFF.

The rearrangement links TRBV6-5 to TRBJ2-3, with D unclear. The CDR3 runs to 11 residues. V was cut by 6 bases and J by 7 bases, with 8 bases left in between. Germline-derived CDR1 and CDR2 are MNHEY and SVGAGI. CDR3 in DNA: TGTGCCAGCAGAGAGTTAAATACGCAGTATTTT. This sequence encodes CASRELNTQYF.

The genes are TRBV3-1 (or the pseudogene TRBV3-2) and TRBJ2-3; possible D gene TRBD2, 7 bases. Trimming took 4 bases from V and 3 from J, leaving 17 bases between them. Germline CDR1 and CDR2: LGHDT and YNNKEL (reference sequence). The CDR3 runs 16 residues. CDR3 bases: TGTGCCAGCAGCCCATGGAGGGGGGGCGGGACAGATACGCAGTATTTT. Amino acid sequence: CASSPWRGGGTDTQYF.

The rearrangement joins TRBV28 to TRBJ1-5; tentatively, D is TRBD1 (5 bases). Per the germline V gene, CDR1 is MDHEN and CDR2 is SYDVKM. The CDR3 is 16 residues long. The germline V and J ends were trimmed by 6 bases and 1 base, with 16 bases remaining between them. The CDR3 DNA reads as TGTGCCAGCAGCATAGAACCAGGGATAAGCAATCAGCCCCAGCATTTT. Residues: CASSIEPGISNQPQHF.

Points on this clone: Likely a read error: the CDR3 ends without its conserved phenylalanine or tryptophan. The limits of the CDR3 on the DNA are not certain, so only TCRdb's listed CDR3 is given. The CDR3 here is CASNPWQGISLV. The rearrangement links TRBV5-6 to TRBJ1-1; the D call of TRBD1 is as the table states it, not checked on the DNA. Per germline, CDR1 SGHDT and CDR2 YYEEEE. The CDR3 sequence runs 12 residues, both termini included.

The chain employs TRBV2 and TRBJ1-5; 7 bases map to TRBD1. From germline, CDR1 is SNHLY and CDR2 FYNNEI. V lost 5 bases to trimming and J lost 3 bases; unmatched junction nucleotides: 7. The CDR3 has 15 residues. CDR3 sequence (DNA): TGTGCCAGCAGTCGTCCACAGGGGCCCAATCAGCCCCAGCATTTT. This gives the protein CASSRPQGPNQPQHF.

The V gene is TRBV15, the J gene TRBJ1-2, with unresolved D. Germline values: CDR1 LNHNV, CDR2 YYDKDF (reference sequence). The CDR3 is made up of 12 amino acids. The V gene lost 0 bases and the J gene lost 4 bases, with 3 bases spanning the gap. The CDR3 sequence is CATSRESYGYTF. CDR3 coding DNA: TGTGCCACCAGCAGAGAAAGCTATGGCTACACCTTC.

As DNA, the CDR3 is TGTGCCAGCAGTTGGAGGACTTATAACGGGGAGCTGTTTTTT. This codes for CASSWRTYNGELFF. The chain uses TRBV27 and TRBJ2-2; D might be TRBD2 (5 bases). Trimming cost V 4 bases and J 7 bases, with 13 bases left between them. The CDR3 totals 14 residues. Germline lookup yields CDR1 MNHEY and CDR2 SMNVEV (reference sequence).

The chain links TRBV18 to TRBJ1-1; no firm D call. The CDR3 is 14 amino acids. Germline V CDR1 and CDR2: KGHSH, LQKENI. V lost 3 bases to trimming and J lost 0 bases, with 8 bases between them. The CDR3 DNA sequence: TGTGCCAGCTCACCGTCTTTCCTGAACACTGAAGCTTTCTTT. Its translation is CASSPSFLNTEAFF.

This chain connects TRBV29-1 to TRBJ1-1; TRBD1 agrees at 8 bases. The ends lost 6 bases at V and 10 bases at J; junction bases unmatched: 7. The CDR3 contains 11 residues. The germline V gene has CDR1 SQVTM and CDR2 ANQGSEA. The CDR3 sequence: CSVGQGHGAFF. CDR3 nucleotides: TGCAGCGTCGGACAGGGACACGGAGCTTTCTTT.

The chain couples TRBV5-1 to TRBJ2-5, with D tentatively TRBD1 (6 bases). From germline, CDR1 is SGHRS and CDR2 YFSETQ. The CDR3 loop spans 15 amino acids. The ends were cut back, 4 bases at V and 9 bases at J, with 22 bases in the middle. DNA of the CDR3: TGCGCCAGCAGCCGCCGGTCAGGGGACCTTGGGGCCCAGTACTTC. The encoded protein is CASSRRSGDLGAQYF.

The chain uses TRBV24-1 and TRBJ2-5, with D possibly matching TRBD1 (5 bases). The CDR3 has 13 amino acids. Trimming took 7 bases from V and 0 from J, leaving 8 bases between them. The germline CDR1 and CDR2 sequences are KGHDR and SFDVKD. CDR3 protein: CATSDSYQETQYF. The CDR3, as DNA: TGTGCCACCAGCGACAGCTACCAAGAGACCCAGTACTTC.

The V gene is TRBV15, the J gene TRBJ1-2, with D maybe TRBD1 (5 bases). The germline V and J ends were trimmed by 2 bases and 2 bases, with 9 bases remaining between them. The CDR3 runs 14 residues. CDR1 is LNHNV and CDR2 is YYDKDF in the germline V gene (reference sequence). CDR3 in amino acids: CATSRLQENYGYTF. The CDR3 coding sequence is TGTGCCACCAGCAGATTACAGGAGAACTATGGCTACACCTTC.

The chain is built from TRBV14 and TRBJ1-6, with D unclear. Germline loops: CDR1 SGHDN, CDR2 FVKESK. The V end lost 4 bases, the J end lost 7 bases, and 5 bases lay between the germline ends. The CDR3 has 12 residues. CDR3 nucleotides: TGTGCCAGCAGCCTAACCAATTCACCCCTCCACTTT. Protein product: CASSLTNSPLHF.

The V gene is TRBV19, the J gene TRBJ2-1; D remains unclear. V shed 2 bases and J shed 7 bases, with 12 bases lying between them. The CDR3 consists of 14 residues. The germline CDR1 and CDR2 sequences are LNHDA and SQIVND (reference sequence). CDR3 bases: TGTGCCAGTAGTATAAGGGAATATGAGAATGAGCAGTTCTTC. Protein product: CASSIREYENEQFF. The full variable domain, in which reference TRBV19 and TRBJ2-1 provide the parts outside the CDR3, is DGGITQSPKYLFRKEGQNVTLSCEQNLNHDAMYWYRQDPGQGLRLIYYSQIVNDFQKGDIAEGYSVSREKKESFPLTVTSAQKNPTAFYLCASSIREYENEQFFGPGTRLTVL.

The V call is TRBV12-3 or TRBV12-4, the J call TRBJ2-7; 7 bases agree with TRBD2. CDR3 size: 13 residues. V dropped 9 bases and J dropped 5; count of bases not matched to a gene: 10. The CDR3 nucleotides read TGTGCCAGTTCTGGCGGGGGTGGCGACGAGCAGTACTTC. Protein product: CASSGGGGDEQYF.

This chain connects TRBV5-1 to TRBJ1-3; D unclear. The CDR3 contains 14 residues. Trimming shortened V by 4 bases and J by 3 bases, and 11 bases separated the two germline ends. Germline assignment: CDR1 SGHRS and CDR2 YFSETQ. The CDR3: CASSDRRFGNTIYF. CDR3 nucleotides: TGCGCCAGCAGCGACCGACGTTTTGGAAACACCATATATTTT.

The chain couples TRBV21-1 to TRBJ1-4; TRBD1, the table's D call, was not compared with the DNA. TRBV21-1 counts as a pseudogene. CDR3 length: 15 amino acids. The CDR3 sequence is CASSKSPGAGEKLFF. In DNA, the CDR3 is TGTGCCAGCAGCAAATCCCCAGGGGCGGGTGAAAAACTGTTTTTT.

The rearrangement links TRBV28 to TRBJ2-1, with TRBD2 matching 9 bases. This CDR3 contains 16 residues. After removal of 4 bases from V and 9 bases from J, the junction contained 13 bases not matched to a gene. Germline V lookup: CDR1 MDHEN, CDR2 SYDVKM. This chain's CDR3 is CASSSTSGSLTGEQFF. CDR3 coding DNA: TGTGCCAGCAGTTCGACTAGCGGTTCTCTTACGGGTGAGCAGTTCTTC. The entire variable domain, with the rest obtained from reference TRBV28 and TRBJ2-1, is as follows: DVKVTQSSRYLVKRTGEKVFLECVQDMDHENMFWYRQDPGLGLRLIYFSYDVKMKEKGDIPEGYSVSREKKERFSLILESASTNQTSMYLCASSSTSGSLTGEQFFGPGTRLTVL.